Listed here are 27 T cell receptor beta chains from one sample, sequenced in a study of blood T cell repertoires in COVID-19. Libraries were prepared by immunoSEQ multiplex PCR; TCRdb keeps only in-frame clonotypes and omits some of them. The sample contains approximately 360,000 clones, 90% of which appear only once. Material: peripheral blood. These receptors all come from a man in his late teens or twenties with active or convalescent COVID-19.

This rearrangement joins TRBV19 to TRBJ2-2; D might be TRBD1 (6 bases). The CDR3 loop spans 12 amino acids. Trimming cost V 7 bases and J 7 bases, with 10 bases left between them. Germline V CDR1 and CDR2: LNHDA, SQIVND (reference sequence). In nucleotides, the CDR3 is TGTGCCAGTACTGGGGGCTACGGGGAGCTGTTTTTT. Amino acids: CASTGGYGELFF.

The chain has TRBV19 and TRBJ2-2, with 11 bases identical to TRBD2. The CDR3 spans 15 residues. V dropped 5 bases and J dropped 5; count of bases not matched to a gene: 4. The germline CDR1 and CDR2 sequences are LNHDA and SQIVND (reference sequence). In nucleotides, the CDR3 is TGTGCCAGTAGTTCCGGGACTAGCGGAACCGGGGAGCTGTTTTTT. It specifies CASSSGTSGTGELFF. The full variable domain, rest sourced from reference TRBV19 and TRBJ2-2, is DGGITQSPKYLFRKEGQNVTLSCEQNLNHDAMYWYRQDPGQGLRLIYYSQIVNDFQKGDIAEGYSVSREKKESFPLTVTSAQKNPTAFYLCASSSGTSGTGELFFGEGSRLTVL.

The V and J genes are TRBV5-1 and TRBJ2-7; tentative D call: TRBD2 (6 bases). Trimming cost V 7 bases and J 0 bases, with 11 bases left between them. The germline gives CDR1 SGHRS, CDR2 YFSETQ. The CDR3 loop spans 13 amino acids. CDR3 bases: TGCGCCAGCTCGGGGGAGCTCTCCTACGAGCAGTACTTC. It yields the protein CASSGELSYEQYF.

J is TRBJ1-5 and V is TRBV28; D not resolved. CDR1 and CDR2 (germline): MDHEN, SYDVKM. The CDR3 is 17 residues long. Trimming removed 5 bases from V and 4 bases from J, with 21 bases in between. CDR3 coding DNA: TGTGCCAGCAGTAAGACTCCCGGTCGGATGGCGAATCAGCCCCAGCATTTT. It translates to CASSKTPGRMANQPQHF.

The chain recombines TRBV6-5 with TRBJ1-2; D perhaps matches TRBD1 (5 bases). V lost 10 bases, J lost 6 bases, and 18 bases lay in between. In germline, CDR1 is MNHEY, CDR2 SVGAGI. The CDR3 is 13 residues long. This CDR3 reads CATRQTLLHGYTF. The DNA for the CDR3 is TGTGCCACCAGACAGACACTTCTCCATGGCTACACCTTC.

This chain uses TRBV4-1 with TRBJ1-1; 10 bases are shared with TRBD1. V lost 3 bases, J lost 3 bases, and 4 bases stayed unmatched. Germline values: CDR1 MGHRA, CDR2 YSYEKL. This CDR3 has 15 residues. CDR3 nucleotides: TGCGCCAGCAGCCAGGGACAGGGGTTTGACACTGAAGCTTTCTTT. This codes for CASSQGQGFDTEAFF.

The CDR3 coding sequence is TGTGCCAGCAGCGCGACTAGCGTGAGATCCTACAATGAGCAGTTCTTC. Residues: CASSATSVRSYNEQFF. V gene TRBV7-8 combines with J gene TRBJ2-1, with 8 bases fitting TRBD2. There are 16 residues in the CDR3. The V and J ends lost 5 bases and 1 base, in that order; junction bases with no gene match: 7. Germline loops: CDR1 SGHVS, CDR2 FQNEAQ.

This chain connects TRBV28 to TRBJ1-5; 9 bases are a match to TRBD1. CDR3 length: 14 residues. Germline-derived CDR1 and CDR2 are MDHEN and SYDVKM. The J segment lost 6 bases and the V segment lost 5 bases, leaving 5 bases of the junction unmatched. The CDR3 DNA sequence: TGTGCCAGCAGTCCCGGGACAGGGTTTCAGCCCCAGCATTTT. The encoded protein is CASSPGTGFQPQHF.

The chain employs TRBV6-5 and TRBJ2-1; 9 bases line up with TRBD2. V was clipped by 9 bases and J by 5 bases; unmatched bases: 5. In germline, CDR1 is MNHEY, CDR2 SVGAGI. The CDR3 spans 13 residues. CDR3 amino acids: CASGLARNNEQFF. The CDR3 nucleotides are TGTGCCAGTGGACTAGCGCGTAACAATGAGCAGTTCTTC.

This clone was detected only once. DNA for the CDR3: TGTGCCAGTAGTATTGAGAATCCTGGAAACACCATATATTTT. Translated: CASSIENPGNTIYF. V gene TRBV19 combines with J gene TRBJ1-3; D ambiguous. Germline CDR1 and CDR2: LNHDA and SQIVND (reference sequence). V was pared by 3 bases and J by 2 bases, with 8 bases between. CDR3 length equals 14 residues. The whole variable domain, remainder taken from reference TRBV19 and TRBJ1-3, is DGGITQSPKYLFRKEGQNVTLSCEQNLNHDAMYWYRQDPGQGLRLIYYSQIVNDFQKGDIAEGYSVSREKKESFPLTVTSAQKNPTAFYLCASSIENPGNTIYFGEGSWLTVV.

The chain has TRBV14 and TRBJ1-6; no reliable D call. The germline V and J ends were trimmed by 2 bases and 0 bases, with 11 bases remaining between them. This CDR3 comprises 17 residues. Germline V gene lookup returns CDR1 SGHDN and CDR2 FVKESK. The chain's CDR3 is CASSQRTANSYNSPLHF. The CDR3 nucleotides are TGTGCCAGCAGCCAACGAACAGCCAACTCCTATAATTCACCCCTCCACTTT.

Here the CDR3 reads CASSLDPSGVQETQYF. Here the CDR3 DNA reads TGCGCCAGCAGCTTGGATCCTAGCGGGGTTCAAGAGACCCAGTACTTC. The chain has TRBV5-1 and TRBJ2-5, with TRBD2 identical over 9 bases. Per the germline V gene, CDR1 is SGHRS and CDR2 is YFSETQ. This CDR3 is built from 16 residues. The V segment lost 0 bases and the J segment 2 bases; nucleotides outside the gene matches: 5.

CDR3: CASSPGQFSNQPQHF. The CDR3 nucleotides read TGTGCCAGCAGCCCGGGACAGTTTAGCAATCAGCCCCAGCATTTT. V gene TRBV5-6 combines with J gene TRBJ1-5, with TRBD1 identical over 7 bases. The ends lost 4 bases at V and 0 bases at J; junction bases unmatched: 4. Per the germline V gene, CDR1 is SGHDT and CDR2 is YYEEEE. The CDR3 has 15 residues.

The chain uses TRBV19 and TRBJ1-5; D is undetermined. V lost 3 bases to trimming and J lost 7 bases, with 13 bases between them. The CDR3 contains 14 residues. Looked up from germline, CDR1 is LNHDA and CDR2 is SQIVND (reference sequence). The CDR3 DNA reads TGTGCCAGTAGTATTGGAGGGATGGAGCAGCCCCAGCATTTT. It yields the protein CASSIGGMEQPQHF.

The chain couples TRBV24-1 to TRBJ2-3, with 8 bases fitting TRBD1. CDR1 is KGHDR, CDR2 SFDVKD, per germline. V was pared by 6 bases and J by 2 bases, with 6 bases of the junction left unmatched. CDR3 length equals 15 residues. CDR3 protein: CATSSAGGLTDTQYF. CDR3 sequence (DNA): TGTGCCACCAGTTCGGCAGGGGGCCTCACAGATACGCAGTATTTT.

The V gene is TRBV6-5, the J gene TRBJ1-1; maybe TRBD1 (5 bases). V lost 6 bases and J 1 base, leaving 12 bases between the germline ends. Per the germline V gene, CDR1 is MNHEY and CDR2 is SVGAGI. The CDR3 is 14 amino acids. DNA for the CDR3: TGTGCCAGCAGGTGGGGCACAACGAACACTGAAGCTTTCTTT. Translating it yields CASRWGTTNTEAFF.

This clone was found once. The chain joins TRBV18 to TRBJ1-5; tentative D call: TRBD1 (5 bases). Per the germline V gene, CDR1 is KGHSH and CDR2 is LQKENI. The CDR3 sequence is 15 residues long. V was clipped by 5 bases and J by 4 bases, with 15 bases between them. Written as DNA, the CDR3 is TGTGCCAGCTCAGCCAACTTAGGGGTAAATCAGCCCCAGCATTTT. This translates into CASSANLGVNQPQHF.

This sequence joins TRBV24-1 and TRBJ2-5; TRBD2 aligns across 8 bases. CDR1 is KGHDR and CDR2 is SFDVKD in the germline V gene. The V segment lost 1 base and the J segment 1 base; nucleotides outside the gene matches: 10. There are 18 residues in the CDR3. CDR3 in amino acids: CATSDFRSSGRIQETQYF. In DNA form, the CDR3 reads TGTGCCACCAGTGATTTTCGGTCTAGCGGGCGGATCCAAGAGACCCAGTACTTC.

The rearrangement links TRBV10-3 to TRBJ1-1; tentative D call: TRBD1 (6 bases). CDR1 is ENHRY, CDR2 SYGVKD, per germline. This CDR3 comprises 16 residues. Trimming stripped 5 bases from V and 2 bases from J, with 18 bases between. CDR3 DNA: TGTGCCATCAGTCGAGAACAGGGCGGGGGCAACACTGAAGCTTTCTTT. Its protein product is CAISREQGGGNTEAFF.

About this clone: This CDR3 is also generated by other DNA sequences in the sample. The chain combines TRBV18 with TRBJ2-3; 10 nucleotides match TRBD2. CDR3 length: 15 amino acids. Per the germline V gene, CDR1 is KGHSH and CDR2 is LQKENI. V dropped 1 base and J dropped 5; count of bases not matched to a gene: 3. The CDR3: CASSPLAGGRDTQYF. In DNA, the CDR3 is TGTGCCAGCTCACCACTAGCGGGGGGCCGAGATACGCAGTATTTT.

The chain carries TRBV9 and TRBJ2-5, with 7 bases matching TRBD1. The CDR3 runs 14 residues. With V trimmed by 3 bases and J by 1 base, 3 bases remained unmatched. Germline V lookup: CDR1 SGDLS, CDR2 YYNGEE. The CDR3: CASSGDRVQETQYF. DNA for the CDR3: TGTGCCAGCAGCGGAGACAGGGTCCAAGAGACCCAGTACTTC.

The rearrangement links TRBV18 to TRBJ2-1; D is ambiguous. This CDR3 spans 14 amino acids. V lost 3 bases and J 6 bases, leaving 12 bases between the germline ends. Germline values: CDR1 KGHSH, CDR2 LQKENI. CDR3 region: CASSPTRMVNEQFF. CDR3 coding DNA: TGTGCCAGCTCACCGACACGAATGGTCAATGAGCAGTTCTTC.

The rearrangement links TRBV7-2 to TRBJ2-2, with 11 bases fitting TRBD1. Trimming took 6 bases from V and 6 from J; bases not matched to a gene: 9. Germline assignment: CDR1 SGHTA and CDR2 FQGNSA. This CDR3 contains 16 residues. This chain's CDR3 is CASSLRTGGWPGELFF. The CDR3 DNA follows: TGTGCCAGCAGTTTGCGGACAGGGGGCTGGCCCGGGGAGCTGTTTTTT.

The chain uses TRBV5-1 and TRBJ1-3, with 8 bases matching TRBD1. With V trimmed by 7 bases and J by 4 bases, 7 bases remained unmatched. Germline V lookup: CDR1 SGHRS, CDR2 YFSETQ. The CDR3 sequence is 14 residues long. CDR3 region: CASSQGAGGNTIYF. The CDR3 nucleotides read TGCGCCAGCTCCCAGGGGGCGGGCGGAAACACCATATATTTT.

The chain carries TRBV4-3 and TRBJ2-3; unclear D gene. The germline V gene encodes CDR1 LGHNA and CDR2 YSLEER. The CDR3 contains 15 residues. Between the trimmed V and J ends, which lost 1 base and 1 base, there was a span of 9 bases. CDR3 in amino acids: CASSQAGFRTDTQYF. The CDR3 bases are TGCGCCAGCAGCCAAGCCGGGTTTCGCACAGATACGCAGTATTTT.

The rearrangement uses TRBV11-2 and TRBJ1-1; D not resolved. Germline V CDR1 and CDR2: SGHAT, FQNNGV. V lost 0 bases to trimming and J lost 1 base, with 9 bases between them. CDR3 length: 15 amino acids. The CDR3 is CASSLDYRKNTEAFF. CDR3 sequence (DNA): TGTGCCAGCAGCTTAGATTACAGAAAGAACACTGAAGCTTTCTTT.

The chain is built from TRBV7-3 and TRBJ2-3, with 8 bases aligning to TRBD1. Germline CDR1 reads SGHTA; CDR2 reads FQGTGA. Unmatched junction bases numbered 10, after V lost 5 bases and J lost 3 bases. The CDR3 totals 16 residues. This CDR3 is CASSPTGEEGTDTQYF. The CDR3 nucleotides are TGTGCCAGCAGCCCGACAGGGGAAGAGGGTACAGATACGCAGTATTTT.